This TCR beta chain was found in a study of T-cell reconstitution after alpha-beta-depleted transplantation in children. Library preparation (for TCRbeta) was performed with unique molecular identifiers. TCRdb re-analysed the PCR reads in MiXCR, keeping a single row per CDR3 protein. Found here are over 550,000 distinct CDR3 sequences, about 10% of them singletons; the top ten hold around 4%. CDR1 is MNHNS and CDR2 is SASEGT in the germline V gene. The CDR3 covers 13 residues. V gave up 3 bases and J gave up 9 bases, with 14 bases separating them. The sample here was PBMCs from the stem cell graft donor, taken from the stem cell graft. The rearrangement links TRBV6-1 to TRBJ1-2; D unclear. The TCR originated in a human donor who donated a stem cell graft to a child with acute myeloid leukemia. CDR3 in amino acids: CASSEDYLDSYTF. DNA for the CDR3: TGTGCCAGCAGTGAGGACTACCTAGATAGCTACACCTTC.